The clone carrying this TCR beta chain showed up many times. Its specificity is not known. Trimming left V 1 base short and J 4 bases short, with 10 bases between. CDR1 is DFQATT and CDR2 is SNEGSKA in the germline V gene (reference sequence). The CDR3 is made up of 13 amino acids. Individual cDNA molecules received unique molecular identifiers. TCRdb re-analysed the 5' RACE reads in MiXCR, keeping a single row per CDR3 protein. In the table there are about 17,000 distinct CDR3 sequences, around 6% of which are singletons. This sample is drawn from a study of early T cells in non-severe SARS-CoV-2 infection. Turning to the study itself: Bulk RNA from unsorted whole blood was sequenced; chains were unpaired.

Overall study results and limits: Database matching using VDJdb favored anti-spike CD8 responses, with private and CD4 specificities left missing.

Source: whole blood, taken at baseline. The sequence was obtained from an adult who was a healthcare worker with PCR-confirmed SARS-CoV-2 infection or an uninfected control (not recorded which). V gene TRBV20-1 combines with J gene TRBJ2-5; maybe TRBD1 (5 bases). CDR3 region: CSARGGARETQYF. The CDR3 bases are TGCAGTGCTAGAGGTGGGGCCAGAGAGACCCAGTACTTC.